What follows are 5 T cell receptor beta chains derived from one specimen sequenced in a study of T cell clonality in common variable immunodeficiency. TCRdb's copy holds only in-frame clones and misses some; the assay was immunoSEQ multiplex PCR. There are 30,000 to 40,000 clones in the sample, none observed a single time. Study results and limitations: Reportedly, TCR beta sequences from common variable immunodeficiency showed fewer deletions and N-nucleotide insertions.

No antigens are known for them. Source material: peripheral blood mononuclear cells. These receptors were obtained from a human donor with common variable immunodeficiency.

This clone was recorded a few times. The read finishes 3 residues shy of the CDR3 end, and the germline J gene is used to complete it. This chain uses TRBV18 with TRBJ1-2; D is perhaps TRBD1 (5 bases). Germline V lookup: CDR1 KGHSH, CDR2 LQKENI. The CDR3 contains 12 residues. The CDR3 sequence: CASSEGRTGYTF. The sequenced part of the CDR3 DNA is TGTGCCAGCTCAGAGGGGCGGACGGGC.

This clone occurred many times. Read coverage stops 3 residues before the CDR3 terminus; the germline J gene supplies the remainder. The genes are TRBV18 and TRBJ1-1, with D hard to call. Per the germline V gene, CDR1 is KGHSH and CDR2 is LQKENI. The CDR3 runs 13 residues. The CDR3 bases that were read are TGTGCCAGCTCACCGGCGGGGTCAAGCGAA. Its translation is CASSPAGSSE. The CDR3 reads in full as CASSPAGSSEAFF.

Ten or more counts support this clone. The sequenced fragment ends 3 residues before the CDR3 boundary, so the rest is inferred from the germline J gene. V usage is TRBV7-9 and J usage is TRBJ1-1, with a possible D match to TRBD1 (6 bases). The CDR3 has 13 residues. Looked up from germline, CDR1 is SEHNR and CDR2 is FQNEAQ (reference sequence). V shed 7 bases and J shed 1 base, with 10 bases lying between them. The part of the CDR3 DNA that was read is TGTGCCAGCAAGAGGACAGCGAACACTGAA. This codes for CASKRTANTE. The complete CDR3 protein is CASKRTANTEAFF.

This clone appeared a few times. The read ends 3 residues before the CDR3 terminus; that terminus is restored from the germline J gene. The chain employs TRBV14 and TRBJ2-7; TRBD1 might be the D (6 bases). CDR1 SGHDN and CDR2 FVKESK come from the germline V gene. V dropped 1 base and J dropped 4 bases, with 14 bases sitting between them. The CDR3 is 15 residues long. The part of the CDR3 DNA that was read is TGTGCCAGCAGCCAAGGGGCTGGGGGCGCGTACGAG. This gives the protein CASSQGAGGAYE. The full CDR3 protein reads CASSQGAGGAYEQYF.

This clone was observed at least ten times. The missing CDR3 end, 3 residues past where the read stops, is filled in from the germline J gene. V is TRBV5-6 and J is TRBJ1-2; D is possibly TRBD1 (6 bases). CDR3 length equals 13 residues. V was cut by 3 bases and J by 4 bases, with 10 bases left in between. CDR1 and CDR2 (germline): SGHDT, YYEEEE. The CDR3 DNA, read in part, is TGTGCCAGCAGCTCCCGGGACATCTATGGC. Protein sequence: CASSSRDIYG. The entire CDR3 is CASSSRDIYGYTF.